These 10 T cell receptor beta chains were all obtained from the same sample, sequenced in a study of CD8 T cells in ankylosing spondylitis. TCRdb reprocessed the 5' RACE reads with MiXCR, giving one entry per CDR3 protein. The sample has about 220,000 distinct CDR3 sequences; 5.5% to 7.5% are singletons. These TCRs' antigens remain unknown. Study outcomes and limitations: A motif in TCR beta, a set of fewer than ten highly homologous variants, appeared characteristic of ankylosing spondylitis blood.

Material for sequencing was blood, either unsorted or a sorted T cell fraction (not recorded which). All receptors come from a male donor with ankylosing spondylitis.

This clonotype has a count of ten or more. This chain uses TRBV6-2 or TRBV6-3 with TRBJ2-5; weak D call: TRBD2 (5 bases). Trimming took 5 bases from V and 0 from J, leaving 10 bases between them. The CDR3 totals 14 residues. CDR1 MNHEY and CDR2 SVGEGT come from the germline V gene. CDR3 region: CASSDDGDQETQYF. CDR3 nucleotide sequence: TGTGCCAGCAGTGACGACGGGGACCAAGAGACCCAGTACTTC.

This clonotype turned up a few times. A read error may produce the germline difference seen at one junction end. The CDR3 protein is CASSLALATDNEQFF. CDR3 in DNA: TGTGCTAGCAGCTTAGCCCTCGCCACAGACAATGAGCAGTTCTTC. The chain links TRBV7-7 to TRBJ2-1; D remains ambiguous. The CDR3 has 15 residues. Germline-derived CDR1 and CDR2 are SSHAT and FNYEAQ (reference sequence). Together with reference TRBV7-7 and TRBJ2-1, the CDR3 gives the full variable domain: GAGVSQSPRYKVTKRGQDVTLRCDPISSHATLYWYQQALGQGPEFLTYFNYEAQPDKSGLPSDRFSAERPEGSISTLTIQRTEQRDSAMYRCASSLALATDNEQFFGPGTRLTVL.

In its sample, this clonotype was seen many times. V and J are TRBV29-1 and TRBJ2-7, with unresolved D. In germline, CDR1 is SQVTM, CDR2 ANQGSEA. CDR3 length: 12 amino acids. Trimming pared 5 bases from V and 4 bases from J, leaving 12 bases between. The CDR3 loop reads CSVLTPRYEQYF. In nucleotides, the CDR3 is TGCAGCGTTTTGACACCAAGGTACGAGCAGTACTTC.

This clonotype was found many times. This rearrangement joins TRBV29-1 to TRBJ2-1, with TRBD1 as a possible D gene (6 bases). Per germline, CDR1 SQVTM and CDR2 ANQGSEA. Trimming cost V 3 bases and J 2 bases, with 17 bases left between them. The CDR3 totals 16 residues. The CDR3 DNA reads as TGCAGCGTTGACGTGTCGGACAGAGGGGCCTACAATGAGCAGTTCTTC. The encoded protein is CSVDVSDRGAYNEQFF.

This clonotype was picked up many times. The chain uses TRBV6-2 or TRBV6-3 and TRBJ1-1; TRBD1 might be the D (5 bases). This CDR3 is built from 13 residues. Germline V gene lookup returns CDR1 MNHEY and CDR2 SVGEGT. The ends were cut back, 0 bases at V and 5 bases at J, with 7 bases in the middle. This chain's CDR3 is CASSYSWGTEAFF. The CDR3 nucleotides read TGTGCCAGCAGTTACTCATGGGGGACTGAAGCTTTCTTT.

This clonotype was detected a few times. This chain links TRBV30 with TRBJ1-5; D not resolved. V was pared by 1 base and J by 9 bases, with 16 bases between. Germline V gene data show CDR1 as GTSNPN and CDR2 as SVGIG (reference sequence). CDR3 size: 14 residues. Here the CDR3 reads CAWSDQPGEGPQHF. DNA of the CDR3: TGTGCCTGGAGTGATCAACCGGGAGAAGGGCCCCAGCATTTT.

Regarding this clonotype: This could be a read error, since a much larger clone is one nucleotide away. This chain uses TRBV7-9 with TRBJ2-7; D is perhaps TRBD1 or TRBD2 (5 bases each). Germline CDR1 is SEHNR and CDR2 is FQNEAQ (reference sequence). V was trimmed by 6 bases and J by 4 bases, leaving 16 bases between them. The CDR3 spans 14 residues. The CDR3 bases are TGTGCCAGCAGATTCGCTGGGGACCGATACGAGCAGTACTTC. Protein sequence: CASRFAGDRYEQYF.

This clonotype was seen many times. The J gene is TRBJ2-7, the V gene TRBV7-8; D not resolved. The CDR3 totals 13 residues. Germline V lookup: CDR1 SGHVS, CDR2 FQNEAQ. V dropped 5 bases and J dropped 1 base, with 9 bases sitting between them. CDR3 in DNA: TGTGCCAGCAGCCCACTCAGTTCCTACGAGCAGTACTTC. It translates to CASSPLSSYEQYF.

The CDR3 DNA follows: TGTGCCAGCAGCCCCCCGGCGTCGGGTAGCTCCTACGAGCAGTACTTC. Residues: CASSPPASGSSYEQYF. This chain joins TRBV7-9 and TRBJ2-7; D gene ambiguous. V dropped 5 bases and J dropped 0 bases, with 17 bases sitting between them. The germline gives CDR1 SEHNR, CDR2 FQNEAQ (reference sequence). The CDR3 is 16 amino acids.

In this sample, this clonotype turned up many times. V and J are TRBV7-2 and TRBJ2-6, with D uncertain. Trimming removed 1 base at V and 2 bases at J, with 6 bases between. This CDR3 is built from 15 residues. CDR1 and CDR2 from the germline V gene are SGHTA and FQGNSA. The CDR3 loop reads CASSLVWTGANVLTF. The CDR3 bases are TGTGCCAGCAGCTTAGTATGGACTGGGGCCAACGTCCTGACTTTC.